This entry concerns a single T cell receptor beta chain. The entry originates in a study of siplizumab effects on memory and regulatory T cells. This table comes from immunoSEQ multiplex PCR, and its TCRdb copy is limited to in-frame clones, with some not included. The data contain about 120,000 clones, around 93% of them singletons. The sample consisted of non-Treg CD4+ T cells sorted from blood. The sequence derives from a human donor in good health.

The CDR3 is CASSKGGWTDRSSYEQYF. The CDR3 nucleotides read TGTGCCAGCAGCAAAGGAGGGTGGACGGACAGGTCTTCCTACGAGCAGTACTTC. The rearrangement joins TRBV21-1 to TRBJ2-7; the table assigns TRBD1, which was not confirmed against the DNA. TRBV21-1 is reported as a pseudogene. CDR3 length equals 18 residues.